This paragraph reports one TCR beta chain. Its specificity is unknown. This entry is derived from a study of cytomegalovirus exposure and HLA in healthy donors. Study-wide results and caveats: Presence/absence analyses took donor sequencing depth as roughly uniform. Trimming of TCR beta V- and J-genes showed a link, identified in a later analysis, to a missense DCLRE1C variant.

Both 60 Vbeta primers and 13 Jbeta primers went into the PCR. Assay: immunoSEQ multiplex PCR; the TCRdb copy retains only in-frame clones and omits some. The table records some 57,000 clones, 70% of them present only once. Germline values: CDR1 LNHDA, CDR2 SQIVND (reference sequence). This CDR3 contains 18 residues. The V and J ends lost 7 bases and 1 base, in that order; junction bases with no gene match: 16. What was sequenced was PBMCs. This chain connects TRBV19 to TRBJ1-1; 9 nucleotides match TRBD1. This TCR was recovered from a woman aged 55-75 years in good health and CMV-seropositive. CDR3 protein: CASIPKGGTGPSNTEAFF. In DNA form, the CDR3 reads TGTGCCAGTATCCCGAAAGGGGGGACAGGGCCATCGAACACTGAAGCTTTCTTT.